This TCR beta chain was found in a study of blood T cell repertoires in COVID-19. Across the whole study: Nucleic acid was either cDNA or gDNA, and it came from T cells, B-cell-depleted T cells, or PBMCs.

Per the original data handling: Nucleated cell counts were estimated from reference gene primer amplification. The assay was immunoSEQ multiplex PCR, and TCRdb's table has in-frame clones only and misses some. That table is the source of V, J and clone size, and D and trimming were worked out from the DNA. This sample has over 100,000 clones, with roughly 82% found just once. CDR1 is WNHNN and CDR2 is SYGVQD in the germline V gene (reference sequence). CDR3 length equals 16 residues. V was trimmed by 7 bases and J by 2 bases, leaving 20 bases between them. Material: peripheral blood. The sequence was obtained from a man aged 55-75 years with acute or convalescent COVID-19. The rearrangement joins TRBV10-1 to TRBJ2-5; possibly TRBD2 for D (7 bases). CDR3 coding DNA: TGCGCCAGCAAGAACGTTAGCAGGGGAGGGCAAGAGACCCAGTACTTC. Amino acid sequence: CASKNVSRGGQETQYF.